The 26 T cell receptor beta chains given below trace back to one sample, sequenced in a study of OX40 agonist ivuxolimab in advanced cancers. Assay used: immunoSEQ multiplex PCR; TCRdb lists only in-frame clones, some missing. The profile shows some 91,000 clones, 70% to 90% of them singletons. The sequencing here drew on CD4+ or CD8+ T cells sorted from blood, taken in a trial of the OX40 agonist ivuxolimab. The receptor set was obtained from an adult with an advanced solid tumor such as melanoma, head and neck, liver or kidney cancer.

V and J are TRBV29-1 and TRBJ1-1, with D tentatively TRBD1 (5 bases). In germline, CDR1 is SQVTM, CDR2 ANQGSEA. The CDR3 has 13 residues. The V gene lost 3 bases and the J gene lost 3 bases, with 11 bases spanning the gap. CDR3 coding DNA: TGCAGCGTTGAGGGGGATTTGGACACTGAAGCTTTCTTT. This sequence encodes CSVEGDLDTEAFF.

This clone was seen more than once but under ten times. The chain's CDR3 is CASSVLGVAFF. The CDR3 DNA follows: TGTGCCAGCAGTGTTCTGGGGGTCGCTTTCTTT. The rearrangement uses TRBV2 and TRBJ1-1; possibly TRBD1 for D (5 bases). Trimming took 4 bases from V and 11 from J, leaving 11 bases between them. The CDR3 extends over 11 amino acids. Looked up from germline, CDR1 is SNHLY and CDR2 is FYNNEI.

The gene calls are TRBV11-2 and TRBJ2-1; perhaps D is TRBD1 or TRBD2 (5 bases each). This CDR3 is built from 13 residues. Germline assignment: CDR1 SGHAT and CDR2 FQNNGV. Trimming stripped 1 base from V and 8 bases from J, with 9 bases between. The DNA for the CDR3 is TGTGCCAGCAGCTTAGTGGGGCGGGATGAGCAGTTCTTC. It specifies CASSLVGRDEQFF.

The rearrangement links TRBV15 to TRBJ2-5; unclear D gene. The CDR3 runs to 12 residues. In germline, CDR1 is LNHNV, CDR2 YYDKDF (reference sequence). Trimming cost V 0 bases and J 5 bases, with 4 bases left between them. The CDR3 DNA reads TGTGCCACCAGCAGAGATCCCGAGACCCAGTACTTC. Its protein is CATSRDPETQYF.

The CDR3 region has the DNA TGTGCCAGCAGCCAGCTAGGCAACAATGAGCAGTTCTTC. Translating it yields CASSQLGNNEQFF. The rearrangement joins TRBV14 to TRBJ2-1; D unresolved. The CDR3 contains 13 residues. In germline, CDR1 is SGHDN, CDR2 FVKESK. Trimming removed 3 bases from V and 5 bases from J, with 8 bases in between.

The chain links TRBV19 to TRBJ2-5; 12 bases match TRBD2. The germline V gene has CDR1 LNHDA and CDR2 SQIVND (reference sequence). The CDR3 runs 15 residues. Germline trimming cut 5 bases from V and 4 bases from J; bases unmatched to any gene: 5. DNA for the CDR3: TGTGCCAGTAGTCCTCTAGCGGGAGGGCCAGAGACCCAGTACTTC. The encoded protein is CASSPLAGGPETQYF.

The chain recombines TRBV21-1 with TRBJ2-5. TRBV21-1 is an annotated pseudogene. The CDR3 is 15 residues long. DNA of the CDR3: TGTGCCAGCAGCACTACCACTTGTGGATTGGAGACCCAGTACTTC. Residues: CASSTTTCGLETQYF.

J is TRBJ2-3 and V is TRBV27; 7 nucleotides match TRBD2. The CDR3 has 16 amino acids. Germline V lookup: CDR1 MNHEY, CDR2 SMNVEV (reference sequence). Trimming at V came to 6 bases and at J to 1 base, leaving 10 bases not matched to a gene. The CDR3 reads CASSKSRLAGTDTQYF. The CDR3 DNA sequence: TGTGCCAGCAGCAAATCGAGACTAGCTGGCACAGATACGCAGTATTTT.

The gene calls are TRBV5-5 and TRBJ1-4, with a possible D match to TRBD1 (6 bases). The CDR3 consists of 16 residues. Germline V lookup: CDR1 SGHKS, CDR2 YYEKEE (reference sequence). V dropped 4 bases and J dropped 5 bases, with 18 bases sitting between them. CDR3 amino acids: CASSDPAAGVNEKLFF. The CDR3 DNA follows: TGTGCCAGCAGCGACCCCGCGGCAGGGGTCAATGAAAAACTGTTTTTT.

The chain links TRBV5-5 to TRBJ1-2; 10 bases line up with TRBD1. The germline V gene encodes CDR1 SGHKS and CDR2 YYEKEE (reference sequence). This CDR3 is built from 14 residues. V dropped 3 bases and J dropped 2; count of bases not matched to a gene: 1. The CDR3 is CASSWGQGNYGYTF. The CDR3 DNA is TGTGCCAGCAGCTGGGGACAGGGGAACTATGGCTACACCTTC.

The CDR3 DNA follows: TGTGCCAGCAGCTGGGCAAACAATGAGCAGTTCTTC. Translating gives CASSWANNEQFF. The V call is TRBV2, the J call TRBJ2-1, with no clear D. CDR3 length: 12 amino acids. The V end lost 6 bases, the J end lost 5 bases, and 8 bases lay between the germline ends. Per the germline V gene, CDR1 is SNHLY and CDR2 is FYNNEI.

The rearrangement links TRBV14 to TRBJ2-7; D possibly corresponds to TRBD2 (5 bases). The length of the CDR3 is 12 residues. Germline V lookup: CDR1 SGHDN, CDR2 FVKESK. The ends were cut back, 0 bases at V and 6 bases at J, with 6 bases in the middle. The CDR3 spells CASSQEGGEQYV. The CDR3 DNA sequence: TGTGCCAGCAGCCAAGAAGGAGGCGAGCAGTACGTC.

This sequence joins TRBV20-1 and TRBJ2-1, with no clear D. The length of the CDR3 is 10 residues. Germline CDR1 and CDR2: DFQATT and SNEGSKA (reference sequence). Between the trimmed V and J ends, which lost 6 bases and 4 bases, there was a span of 4 bases. The chain's CDR3 is CSARYNEQFF. The CDR3 nucleotides read TGCAGTGCCAGGTACAATGAGCAGTTCTTC.

The chain joins TRBV9 to TRBJ2-3, with TRBD2 as a possible D gene (6 bases). Deletions cut 0 bases from V and 2 bases from J, with 13 bases between. The CDR3 is made up of 16 amino acids. The germline V gene encodes CDR1 SGDLS and CDR2 YYNGEE. The CDR3 region is CASSVAVGGTTDTQYF. The CDR3 DNA sequence: TGTGCCAGCAGCGTAGCTGTGGGAGGTACCACAGATACGCAGTATTTT.

The V gene is TRBV7-9, the J gene TRBJ1-2, with TRBD1 identical over 7 bases. The J segment lost 8 bases and the V segment lost 5 bases, leaving 2 bases of the junction unmatched. Per germline, CDR1 SEHNR and CDR2 FQNEAQ (reference sequence). The CDR3 is made up of 11 amino acids. CDR3 sequence: CASSEGQGYTF. The CDR3 DNA reads TGTGCCAGCAGCGAGGGACAGGGCTACACCTTC.

As regards this clone: The identical CDR3 is also encoded by other nucleotide sequences in the sample. V and J are TRBV11-2 and TRBJ2-7; D might be TRBD1 (6 bases). The CDR3 has 13 amino acids. V shed 5 bases and J shed 2 bases, with 10 bases lying between them. The germline gives CDR1 SGHAT, CDR2 FQNNGV. DNA of the CDR3: TGTGCCAGCAGCCGTTGGGGGCCCTACGAGCAGTACGTC. Its translation is CASSRWGPYEQYV.

The V call is TRBV7-2, the J call TRBJ2-5, with TRBD1 as a possible D gene (6 bases). CDR1 and CDR2 from the germline V gene are SGHTA and FQGNSA. Between the trimmed V and J ends, which lost 5 bases and 4 bases, there was a span of 17 bases. The length of the CDR3 is 15 residues. DNA of the CDR3: TGTGCCAGCAGCCGACGTACAGGGCGGGTAGAGACCCAGTACTTC. This encodes CASSRRTGRVETQYF.

The chain combines TRBV29-1 with TRBJ1-2, with unresolved D. Germline CDR1 SQVTM, CDR2 ANQGSEA. Trimming removed 7 bases from V and 6 bases from J, with 12 bases in between. This CDR3 contains 11 residues. CDR3 nucleotides: TGCAGCGCCACTACTTCTCATGGCTACACCTTC. The encoded protein is CSATTSHGYTF.

The chain combines TRBV5-1 with TRBJ2-3; 11 positions agree with TRBD2. The V gene end was trimmed by 2 bases and the J gene end by 6 bases; junction bases not matched to a gene: 2. Germline-derived CDR1 and CDR2 are SGHRS and YFSETQ. The CDR3 is made up of 14 amino acids. This CDR3 is CASSLGTSGDTQYF. The CDR3 DNA is TGCGCCAGCAGCTTAGGGACTAGCGGTGATACGCAGTATTTT.

This chain links TRBV7-6 with TRBJ1-2, with D perhaps TRBD1 (5 bases). V lost 4 bases to trimming and J lost 8 bases, with 17 bases between them. CDR3 size: 14 residues. In germline, CDR1 is SGHVS, CDR2 FNYEAQ. For the CDR3, the DNA is TGTGCCAGCAGCTCGGGGGGTTTCCGTGCGGGCTACACCTTC. Translation: CASSSGGFRAGYTF.

The chain joins TRBV19 to TRBJ1-2; 9 nucleotides align to TRBD1. Germline V gene sequence: CDR1 LNHDA, CDR2 SQIVND (reference sequence). With V trimmed by 5 bases and J by 6 bases, 13 bases remained unmatched. CDR3 length: 16 residues. The CDR3 DNA sequence: TGTGCCAGTAGTCCCACTGGACAGGGGCCGTCGGATGGCTACACCTTC. Protein sequence: CASSPTGQGPSDGYTF.

V and J are TRBV9 and TRBJ1-2; TRBD1 matches at 7 bases. Germline values: CDR1 SGDLS, CDR2 YYNGEE. With V trimmed by 5 bases and J by 1 base, 11 bases remained unmatched. The CDR3 spans 16 residues. The CDR3 DNA sequence: TGTGCCAGCAGTCTCCGGGACAGAAACGTTAACTATGGCTACACCTTC. This codes for CASSLRDRNVNYGYTF.

This clone was observed a single time. The rearrangement uses TRBV5-4 and TRBJ2-3; D perhaps matches TRBD2 (5 bases). Germline-derived CDR1 and CDR2 are SGHNT and YYREEE (reference sequence). This CDR3 comprises 14 residues. V dropped 4 bases and J dropped 4 bases, with 13 bases sitting between them. The CDR3 region has the DNA TGTGCCAGCAGCGAAACTAGACTGGCAGATACGCAGTATTTT. Translation gives CASSETRLADTQYF.

The rearrangement uses TRBV18 and TRBJ1-4; 7 bases are shared with TRBD1. Losses at the gene ends were 4 bases for V and 5 bases for J; bases not matched to a gene: 4. Germline V gene lookup returns CDR1 KGHSH and CDR2 LQKENI. There are 14 residues in the CDR3. The chain's CDR3 is CASSRTGRNEKLFF. The DNA of the CDR3 is TGTGCCAGCTCACGGACAGGAAGGAATGAAAAACTGTTTTTT. The full variable domain, rest sourced from reference TRBV18 and TRBJ1-4, is NAGVMQNPRHLVRRRGQEARLRCSPMKGHSHVYWYRQLPEEGLKFMVYLQKENIIDESGMPKERFSAEFPKEGPSILRIQQVVRGDSAAYFCASSRTGRNEKLFFGSGTQLSVL.

The rearrangement links TRBV20-1 to TRBJ1-2, with D possibly being TRBD1 (6 bases). Germline V gene data show CDR1 as DFQATT and CDR2 as SNEGSKA (reference sequence). The CDR3 is 11 amino acids. Deletions cut 3 bases from V and 8 bases from J, with 10 bases between. The CDR3 is CSASGGMGYTF. CDR3 bases: TGCAGTGCTAGTGGGGGCATGGGCTACACCTTC.

The chain couples TRBV7-9 to TRBJ2-1; D might be TRBD2 (6 bases). The CDR3 contains 13 residues. The germline V gene has CDR1 SEHNR and CDR2 FQNEAQ (reference sequence). Trimming removed 1 base from V and 10 bases from J, with 11 bases in between. The CDR3 here is CASSLGGETEQFF. As DNA, the CDR3 is TGTGCCAGCAGCTTAGGGGGGGAAACCGAGCAGTTCTTC. The full variable domain, in which reference TRBV7-9 and TRBJ2-1 provide the parts outside the CDR3, is DTGVSQNPRHKITKRGQNVTFRCDPISEHNRLYWYRQTLGQGPEFLTYFQNEAQLEKSRLLSDRFSAERPKGSFSTLEIQRTEQGDSAMYLCASSLGGETEQFFGPGTRLTVL.